The rows below give T cell receptor beta chains drawn from one sample of a study of beta chain features in type 1 diabetes. The data were produced by immunoSEQ multiplex PCR, yet TCRdb's version contains in-frame clones alone and is incomplete. This table holds more than 250,000 clones, over 14% found once. Sequencing used naive CD4+ T cells from blood. These TCRs come from a man aged 18 to 29 with type 1 diabetes. The CDR3 runs from the conserved cysteine through the conserved F or W. The D gene is left open where the match is weak. Only some rows state a clone size, as once, few, many or a class for expanded clones.

D,size,J,V,DNA,CDR3
-,-,TRBJ2-5,TRBV28,TGTGCCAGCAGTTTTTTCGGCCAGGGCAAAGAGACCCAGTACTTC,CASSFFGQGKETQYF
-,-,TRBJ2-2,TRBV7-9,TGTGCCAGCAGCCCTATATCGTGGACCGGGGAGCTGTTTTTT,CASSPISWTGELFF
-,-,TRBJ1-5,TRBV18,TGTGCCAGCTCACCCCGACAGCTTAGCAATCAGCCCCAGCATTTT,CASSPRQLSNQPQHF
-,-,TRBJ2-2,TRBV7-2,TGTGCCAGCAGTCAAACCGGGACAGGGGAGCTGTTTTTT,CASSQTGTGELFF
TRBD1,-,TRBJ1-1,TRBV29-1,TGCAGTGGGGGACAGATGAACACTGAAGCTTTCTTT,CSGGQMNTEAFF
-,few,TRBJ1-2,TRBV1,TGCACCAGCAGCCCCCCTGACCGGGGATATGGCTACACCTTC,CTSSPPDRGYGYTF
-,-,TRBJ2-5,TRBV5-4,TGTGCCAGCAGCTTGGACAGGCGGAGAGAGACCCAGTACTTC,CASSLDRRRETQYF
-,-,TRBJ2-5,TRBV9,TGTGCCAGCAGCGTTCGGGCAGGGCAAGAGACCCAGTACTTC,CASSVRAGQETQYF
-,-,TRBJ2-1,TRBV28,TGTGCCAGCAGTTCGAATCAGGGGCTTAGCTCCTACAATGAGCAGTTCTTC,CASSSNQGLSSYNEQFF
-,-,TRBJ2-3,TRBV28,TGTGCCAGCAGTACTGAGGGTGCAGATACGCAGTATTTT,CASSTEGADTQYF
TRBD1,few,TRBJ2-7,TRBV7-9,TGTGCCAGCAGTCCAGTACAGGGGACAACCTACGAGCAGTACTTC,CASSPVQGTTYEQYF
TRBD2,-,TRBJ2-1,TRBV15,TGTGCCACCCGGAGCGGGAGCTCCTACAATGAGCAGTTCTTC,CATRSGSSYNEQFF
-,few,TRBJ1-1,TRBV2,TGTGCCAGCAGCCCCGTAGCTGGCCCCCACACTGAAGCTTTCTTT,CASSPVAGPHTEAFF